This TCR beta chain was identified in a study of blood T cell repertoires in COVID-19. The table lists this clone with many counts. Sequencing used immunoSEQ multiplex PCR; TCRdb keeps in-frame clones, though not all of them. The profile covers over 70,000 clones, with around 83% appearing a single time and 5.5% to 8% taken by the ten largest. The TCR sequence derives from a man aged 25-45 years with COVID-19, enrolled during active disease. The sample taken for sequencing was peripheral blood.

CDR3 loop: CAWRPREGIGYEQYF. As DNA, the CDR3 is TGTGCCTGGCGACCCCGGGAGGGTATAGGTTACGAGCAGTACTTC. The V call is TRBV30, the J call TRBJ2-7, with TRBD2 identical over 8 bases. This CDR3 region has 15 residues. Trimming removed 5 bases from V and 4 bases from J; junction bases left unmatched: 13. Per germline, CDR1 GTSNPN and CDR2 SVGIG (reference sequence).